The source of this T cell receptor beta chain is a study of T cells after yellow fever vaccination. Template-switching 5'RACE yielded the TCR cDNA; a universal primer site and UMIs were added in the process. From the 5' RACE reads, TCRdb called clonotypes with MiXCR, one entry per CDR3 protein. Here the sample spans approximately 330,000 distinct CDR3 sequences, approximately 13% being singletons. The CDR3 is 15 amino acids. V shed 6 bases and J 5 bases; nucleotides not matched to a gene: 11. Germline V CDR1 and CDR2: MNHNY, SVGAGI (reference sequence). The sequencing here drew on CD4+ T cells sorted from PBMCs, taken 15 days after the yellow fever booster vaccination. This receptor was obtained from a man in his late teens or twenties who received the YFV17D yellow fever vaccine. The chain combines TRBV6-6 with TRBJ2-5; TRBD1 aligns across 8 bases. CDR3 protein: CASSWTGIGRETQYF. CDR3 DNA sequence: TGTGCCAGCAGCTGGACAGGGATAGGTCGCGAGACCCAGTACTTC.